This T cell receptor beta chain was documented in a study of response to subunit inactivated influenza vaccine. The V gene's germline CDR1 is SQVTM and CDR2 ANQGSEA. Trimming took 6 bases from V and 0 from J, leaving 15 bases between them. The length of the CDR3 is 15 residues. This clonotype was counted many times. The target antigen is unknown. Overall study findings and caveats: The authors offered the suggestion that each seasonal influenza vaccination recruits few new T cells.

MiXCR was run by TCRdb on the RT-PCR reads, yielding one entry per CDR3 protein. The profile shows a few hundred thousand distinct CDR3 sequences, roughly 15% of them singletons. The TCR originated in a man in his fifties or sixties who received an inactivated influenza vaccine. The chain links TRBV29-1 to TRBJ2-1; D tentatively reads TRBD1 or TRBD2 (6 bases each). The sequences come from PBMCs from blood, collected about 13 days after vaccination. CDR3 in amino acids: CSVAGGRSSYNEQFF. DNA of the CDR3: TGCAGCGTGGCCGGGGGCCGGAGCTCCTACAATGAGCAGTTCTTC.